The source of this T cell receptor (beta chain) is a study of tumour-infiltrating T cells in Burkitt lymphoma. Repertoires were generated with immunoSEQ multiplex PCR, while TCRdb's copy carries only in-frame clones and drops some. The repertoire holds approximately 4,900 clones, with about a tenth as singletons. The germline gives CDR1 SGHKS, CDR2 YYEKEE (reference sequence). The CDR3 length is 14 residues. Trimming left V 0 bases short and J 7 bases short, with 10 bases between. The chain has TRBV5-5 and TRBJ1-4; D is undetermined. The sequencing input was tumor tissue. The TCR was taken from a human donor with diffuse large B-cell lymphoma. CDR3 nucleotides: TGTGCCAGCAGCTTGGGTCTCCTTATTGAAAAACTGTTTTTT. It yields the protein CASSLGLLIEKLFF.